This T cell receptor (beta chain) comes out of a study of CD8 T cells in ankylosing spondylitis. Library preparation for TCR beta used quantitative 5'-RACE with molecular barcodes. TCRdb called the 5' RACE reads again in MiXCR, with one record for every CDR3 protein. The table has roughly 370,000 distinct CDR3 sequences, about a fifth seen once. This clonotype has a handful of counts. What it binds is unknown. Notes on the study in general: Ankylosing spondylitis blood appeared to be characterized by a TCR beta motif of about eight highly homologous variants.

V was pared by 4 bases and J by 5 bases, with 12 bases between. The germline gives CDR1 DFQATT, CDR2 SNEGSKA (reference sequence). The CDR3 totals 13 residues. The V call is TRBV20-1, the J call TRBJ2-1; a possible D gene is TRBD1 (5 bases). This receptor was obtained from a male donor with ankylosing spondylitis. What was sequenced was blood, either unsorted or a sorted T cell fraction (not recorded which). This CDR3 reads CSATGQRDNEQFF. The CDR3 DNA sequence: TGCAGTGCTACAGGACAACGGGACAATGAGCAGTTCTTC.